This T cell receptor beta chain stems from a study of OX40 agonist ivuxolimab in advanced cancers. Looking at the study overall: The group had a mean age of 60 years, ranged from about 23 to 85, and was 75% to 85% male.

Study-level results: Among T cells, CD8+ cells averaged more expanded clones than CD4+ cells.

Concerning this clone: The antigen is unknown.

Germline CDR1 SGHTA, CDR2 FQGNSA. Deletions cut 1 base from V and 4 bases from J, with 17 bases between. The CDR3 has 17 amino acids. People who had autoimmune disease history or systemic immunosuppression were excluded. Data came from immunoSEQ multiplex PCR; TCRdb stores just in-frame clones and leaves some out. The sample includes roughly 90,000 clones, under 95% of them seen just once. The V and J genes are TRBV7-2 and TRBJ1-3, with D perhaps matching TRBD1 (5 bases). The TCR comes from an adult with an advanced solid tumor such as melanoma, head and neck, liver or kidney cancer. The specimen comprised CD4+ or CD8+ T cells sorted from blood, sampled in a trial of the OX40 agonist ivuxolimab. The CDR3 sequence: CASSLGGRGRVGNTIYF. CDR3 nucleotides: TGTGCCAGCAGCTTAGGGGGTCGGGGACGCGTCGGAAACACCATATATTTT.